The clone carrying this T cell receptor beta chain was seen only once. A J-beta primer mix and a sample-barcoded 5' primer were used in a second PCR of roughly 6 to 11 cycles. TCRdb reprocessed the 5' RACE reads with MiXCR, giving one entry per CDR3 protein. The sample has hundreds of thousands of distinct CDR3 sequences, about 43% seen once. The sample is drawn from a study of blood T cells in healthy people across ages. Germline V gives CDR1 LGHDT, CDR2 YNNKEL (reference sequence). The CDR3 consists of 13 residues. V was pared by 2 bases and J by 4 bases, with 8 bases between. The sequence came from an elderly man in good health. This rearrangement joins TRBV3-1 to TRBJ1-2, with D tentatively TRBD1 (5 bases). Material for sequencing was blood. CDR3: CASSQLRVYGYTF. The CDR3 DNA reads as TGTGCCAGCAGCCAACTCAGGGTCTATGGCTACACCTTC.